These 10 T cell receptor beta chains were all obtained from the same sample, sequenced in a study of T cell changes during pregnancy in multiple sclerosis. The repertoire was sequenced with immunoSEQ multiplex PCR; TCRdb's copy has only in-frame clones and lacks some. The sample carries approximately 60,000 clones, approximately 93% recorded once. The sequencing here drew on CD8+ T cells from peripheral blood mononuclear cells, taken in the second trimester of pregnancy. These receptors were collected from a female donor with multiple sclerosis, enrolled in a pregnancy study.

The CDR3 region has the DNA TGCGCCAGCAGCTTGAGGGCAGGGGGTAATGAAAAACTGTTTTTT. Residues: CASSLRAGGNEKLFF. This chain links TRBV5-1 with TRBJ1-4, with 7 bases lining up with TRBD1. This CDR3 has 15 amino acids. In germline, CDR1 is SGHRS, CDR2 YFSETQ. Unmatched junction bases numbered 4, after V lost 1 base and J lost 4 bases.

The chain uses TRBV5-6 and TRBJ2-5; tentative D call: TRBD2 (5 bases). V shed 4 bases and J shed 7 bases, with 17 bases lying between them. The CDR3 contains 14 residues. Germline V gene sequence: CDR1 SGHDT, CDR2 YYEEEE. CDR3 sequence (DNA): TGTGCCAGCAGCCCCACCGGATCCGAGGGGACCCAGTACTTC. The encoded protein is CASSPTGSEGTQYF.

Written as DNA, the CDR3 is TGTGCCAGTAGACGTCCCGGAGAGGGATCCACTGAAGCTTTCTTT. Its translation: CASRRPGEGSTEAFF. The chain couples TRBV19 to TRBJ1-1; the D is unclear. CDR1 is LNHDA and CDR2 is SQIVND in the germline V gene (reference sequence). This CDR3 comprises 15 residues. Trimming took off 6 bases at V and 4 bases at J, with 18 bases between the two ends.

J is TRBJ1-1 and V is TRBV28; D may be TRBD1 (5 bases). V was trimmed by 3 bases and J by 3 bases, leaving 17 bases between them. Germline V gene data show CDR1 as MDHEN and CDR2 as SYDVKM. This CDR3 is built from 16 residues. In DNA form, the CDR3 reads TGTGCCAGCAGTTTCCCTCCATTTGGGGCGGACACTGAAGCTTTCTTT. This gives the protein CASSFPPFGADTEAFF.

This clone is labeled as medium-sized. This sample also contains other DNA sequences that code for the same CDR3. The V and J genes are TRBV27 and TRBJ2-1, with 9 bases lining up with TRBD2. Germline loops: CDR1 MNHEY, CDR2 SMNVEV (reference sequence). With 8 bases clipped from V and 3 bases from J, the junction kept 5 bases outside the gene matches. This CDR3 has 14 residues. This CDR3 is CASRSGRFYNEQFF. In DNA, the CDR3 is TGTGCCAGCCGCAGCGGGAGGTTCTACAATGAGCAGTTCTTC.

The J gene is TRBJ2-1, the V gene TRBV5-1, with D perhaps TRBD1 (6 bases). With 0 bases removed from V and 9 bases from J, the gap between germline ends came to 13 bases. This CDR3 has 14 amino acids. Germline CDR1 SGHRS, CDR2 YFSETQ. This chain's CDR3 is CASSLAPGVAEQFF. The DNA for the CDR3 is TGCGCCAGCAGCTTGGCCCCAGGGGTGGCTGAGCAGTTCTTC.

The chain has TRBV15 and TRBJ2-1, with a weak D call TRBD2 (5 bases). Per the germline V gene, CDR1 is LNHNV and CDR2 is YYDKDF (reference sequence). The CDR3 totals 15 residues. The V end lost 1 base, the J end lost 8 bases, and 15 bases lay between the germline ends. The CDR3 DNA reads TGTGCCACCAGCAGAGTCGAGGGAGAATATGATGAGCAGTTCTTC. As protein: CATSRVEGEYDEQFF.

This sequence joins TRBV4-2 and TRBJ2-7; 10 nucleotides agree with TRBD2. Trimming at V came to 0 bases and at J to 2 bases, leaving 7 bases not matched to a gene. The CDR3 extends over 17 amino acids. Per the germline V gene, CDR1 is LGHNA and CDR2 is YNFKEQ. CDR3 in DNA: TGTGCCAGCAGCCAAGATCCAACTAGCGGGACTCCCTACGAGCAGTACTTC. It encodes CASSQDPTSGTPYEQYF.

This rearrangement joins TRBV7-6 to TRBJ2-1; D is uncertain. In germline, CDR1 is SGHVS, CDR2 FNYEAQ. The CDR3 runs to 13 residues. Deletions cut 5 bases from V and 5 bases from J, with 10 bases between. CDR3 region: CASSPGSDNEQFF. The CDR3 DNA reads as TGTGCCAGCAGCCCCGGTAGTGACAATGAGCAGTTCTTC.

CDR3 loop: CASSSSAGMNTEAFF. CDR3 bases: TGTGCCAGCAGTTCCTCGGCAGGGATGAACACTGAAGCTTTCTTT. The chain recombines TRBV27 with TRBJ1-1; possible D gene TRBD1, 5 bases. Germline loops: CDR1 MNHEY, CDR2 SMNVEV (reference sequence). V lost 4 bases and J 0 bases, leaving 12 bases between the germline ends. The CDR3 covers 15 residues.